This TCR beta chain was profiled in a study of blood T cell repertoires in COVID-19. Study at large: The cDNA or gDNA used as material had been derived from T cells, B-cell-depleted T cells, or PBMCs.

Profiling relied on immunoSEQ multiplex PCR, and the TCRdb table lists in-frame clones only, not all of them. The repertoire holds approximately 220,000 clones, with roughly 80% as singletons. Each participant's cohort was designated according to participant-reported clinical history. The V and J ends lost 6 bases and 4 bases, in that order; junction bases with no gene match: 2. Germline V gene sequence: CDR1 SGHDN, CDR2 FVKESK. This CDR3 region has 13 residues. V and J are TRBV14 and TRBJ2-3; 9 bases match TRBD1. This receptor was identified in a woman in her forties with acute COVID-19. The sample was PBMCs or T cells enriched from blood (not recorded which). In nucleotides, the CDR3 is TGTGCCAGCAGGCGACAGGGGGCAGATACGCAGTATTTT. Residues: CASRRQGADTQYF.